This entry features one T cell receptor (beta chain) sequence. This entry belongs to a study of blood T cell repertoires in COVID-19. Study context: COVID-19 samples, acute and convalescent, were from the United States, Italy and Spain.

J was trimmed by 0 bases and V by 8 bases; bases with no gene match: 4. Germline CDR1 reads ENHRY; CDR2 reads SYGVKD. This CDR3 is built from 14 residues. Method: immunoSEQ multiplex PCR; TCRdb's copy keeps in-frame clones and lacks some. The sample shows roughly 300,000 clones, about 90% of them seen only once. This sequence originates from a woman younger than 45 with COVID-19, enrolled during active disease. This chain links TRBV10-3 with TRBJ1-5, with TRBD1 matching 7 bases. Sequences were obtained from peripheral blood. The CDR3 loop reads CAIGGQASNQPQHF. The CDR3 DNA sequence: TGTGCCATCGGAGGACAGGCTAGCAATCAGCCCCAGCATTTT.